The 23 T cell receptor beta chains in this list originate from one sample, sequenced in a study of CD4 T cells in relation to SARS-CoV-2 and coronaviruses. No antigen has been identified for these receptors. Produced via immunoSEQ multiplex PCR; TCRdb's table is partial and in-frame only. The sample consists of about 21,000 clones, approximately 84% of them appearing once. Unexposed donor CD4+ T cells date from about 2011-2019, before the COVID-19 pandemic. CD4+ T cells were isolated from the cells after around 11 days of culture. Sequencing was performed on CD4+ T cells from PBMCs, cultured in vitro. The receptors were sampled from a human donor in good health.

The chain employs TRBV20-1 and TRBJ1-5; D is ambiguous. The CDR3 runs 13 residues. Germline CDR1 DFQATT, CDR2 SNEGSKA (reference sequence). The V end was cut by 3 bases, the J end by 6 bases, with 12 bases between. The CDR3 region is CSASDGLRQPQHF. CDR3 bases: TGCAGTGCTAGTGACGGACTCCGTCAGCCCCAGCATTTT.

J is TRBJ2-7 and V is TRBV12-5, with TRBD2 matching 12 bases. This CDR3 is 15 amino acids long. V was clipped by 6 bases and J by 5 bases; unmatched bases: 8. The germline gives CDR1 LGHNT, CDR2 FRNRAP. The CDR3 loop reads CASGSGLAGIHEQYF. The CDR3 DNA sequence: TGTGCTAGTGGCTCAGGACTAGCGGGAATCCACGAGCAGTACTTC.

The J gene is TRBJ2-6, the V gene TRBV2; no firm D call. CDR3 length equals 14 residues. CDR1 is SNHLY and CDR2 is FYNNEI in the germline V gene. The germline V and J ends were trimmed by 5 bases and 2 bases, with 7 bases remaining between them. The CDR3 loop reads CASSLNPGANVLTF. The CDR3 region has the DNA TGTGCCAGCAGTCTCAACCCTGGGGCCAACGTCCTGACTTTC.

The chain carries TRBV2 and TRBJ1-5; D not resolved. V was trimmed by 1 base and J by 15 bases, leaving 10 bases between them. CDR3 size: 11 residues. The germline V gene has CDR1 SNHLY and CDR2 FYNNEI. In DNA, the CDR3 is TGTGCCAGCAGTGAAGAAGGGCGGCTGCATTTT. Encoded protein: CASSEEGRLHF. Using reference TRBV2 and TRBJ1-5 for the parts outside the CDR3, the full variable domain is EPEVTQTPSHQVTQMGQEVILRCVPISNHLYFYWYRQILGQKVEFLVSFYNNEISEKSEIFDDQFSVERPDGSNFTLKIRSTKLEDSAMYFCASSEEGRLHFGDGTRLSIL.

This clone was counted only a few times. This rearrangement joins TRBV2 to TRBJ2-7, with D unresolved. Trimming took off 2 bases at V and 5 bases at J, with 7 bases between the two ends. This CDR3 is built from 12 residues. Germline-derived CDR1 and CDR2 are SNHLY and FYNNEI. The CDR3 loop is CASSERWDEQYF. The CDR3 DNA sequence: TGTGCCAGCAGTGAAAGGTGGGACGAGCAGTACTTC.

A single count supports this clone. The genes are TRBV6-5 and TRBJ2-1; TRBD2 matches 8 bases. V was pared by 5 bases and J by 5 bases, with 5 bases of the junction left unmatched. Germline V CDR1 and CDR2: MNHEY, SVGAGI. The CDR3 loop spans 14 amino acids. Here the CDR3 DNA reads TGTGCCAGCAGTCTACTAGCGGAGCACAATGAGCAGTTCTTC. Protein product: CASSLLAEHNEQFF.

The chain is built from TRBV18 and TRBJ2-1; 14 bases map to TRBD2. The CDR3 is 16 residues long. The trim removed 3 bases at V and 7 bases at J, leaving 5 bases unmatched. CDR1 KGHSH and CDR2 LQKENI come from the germline V gene. CDR3: CASSPGLAGGENEQFF. CDR3 in DNA: TGTGCCAGCTCACCCGGACTAGCGGGAGGTGAGAATGAGCAGTTCTTC.

The chain is built from TRBV12-3 or TRBV12-4 and TRBJ1-4; D unclear. V lost 3 bases and J 7 bases, leaving 9 bases between the germline ends. This CDR3 is 13 amino acids long. CDR3 sequence reads: CASSLWGAEKLFF. The CDR3 DNA is TGTGCCAGCAGTTTGTGGGGTGCTGAAAAACTGTTTTTT.

About this clone itself: The junction departs from germline at one end; a sequencing error may be responsible. The chain carries TRBV18 and TRBJ2-1; possible D gene TRBD2, 6 bases. CDR1 KGHSH and CDR2 LQKENI come from the germline V gene. CDR3 size: 15 residues. The CDR3 coding sequence is TGTGCCAGCTCACAAACCCGGGACTCCTTCAATGAGCAGTTCTTC. Amino acid sequence: CASSQTRDSFNEQFF.

The chain recombines TRBV19 with TRBJ2-2, with 8 bases identical to TRBD2. The V segment lost 10 bases and the J segment 6 bases; nucleotides outside the gene matches: 10. Germline V CDR1 and CDR2: LNHDA, SQIVND (reference sequence). The CDR3 covers 14 residues. The CDR3 DNA reads TGTGCCACCCGCCCCGGGGGGGTATCCGGGGAGCTGTTTTTT. It codes for CATRPGGVSGELFF.

This clone occurred once. The chain carries TRBV6-1 and TRBJ2-7; unclear D gene. This CDR3 has 12 amino acids. V was pared by 3 bases and J by 5 bases, with 8 bases between. CDR1 and CDR2 (germline): MNHNS, SASEGT. The CDR3 is CASSDRRHEQYF. DNA of the CDR3: TGTGCCAGCAGTGACCGCAGGCACGAGCAGTACTTC.

This clone was recorded once. DNA for the CDR3: TGTGCCAGCAGCTCCCAACCTCCCACGGGGGACACTGAAGCTTTCTTT. Protein sequence: CASSSQPPTGDTEAFF. The chain carries TRBV7-3 and TRBJ1-1, with D possibly being TRBD1 (5 bases). The CDR3 has 16 amino acids. V lost 4 bases and J 3 bases, leaving 18 bases between the germline ends. Germline V lookup: CDR1 SGHTA, CDR2 FQGTGA. Full variable domain (missing parts from reference TRBV7-3 and TRBJ1-1): GAGVSQTPSNKVTEKGKYVELRCDPISGHTALYWYRQSLGQGPEFLIYFQGTGAADDSGLPNDRFFAVRPEGSVSTLKIQRTERGDSAVYLCASSSQPPTGDTEAFFGQGTRLTVV.

V and J are TRBV5-6 and TRBJ1-2, with 7 bases lining up with TRBD1. Trimming cost V 3 bases and J 10 bases; bases outside gene matches: 6. This CDR3 region has 12 residues. CDR1 and CDR2 from the germline V gene are SGHDT and YYEEEE. CDR3 region: CASSSGTDLYTF. CDR3 in DNA: TGTGCCAGCAGCTCCGGGACAGACCTCTACACCTTC.

CDR3 residues: CASSISRGDRDDNSPLHF. The CDR3, as DNA: TGTGCCAGTAGTATCTCTCGTGGGGACCGGGACGATAATTCACCCCTCCACTTT. The V and J genes are TRBV19 and TRBJ1-6, with D possibly TRBD1 on 5 matching bases. Trimming removed 3 bases at V and 5 bases at J, with 20 bases between. In germline, CDR1 is LNHDA, CDR2 SQIVND (reference sequence). This CDR3 spans 18 amino acids.

The CDR3 spells CASSWRGTLKGIDYGYTF. The DNA for the CDR3 is TGTGCCAGCAGTTGGCGGGGGACACTAAAGGGCATTGACTATGGCTACACCTTC. The chain joins TRBV5-6 to TRBJ1-2, with a tentative D call TRBD1 (6 bases). This CDR3 contains 18 residues. Looked up from germline, CDR1 is SGHDT and CDR2 is YYEEEE. The germline V and J ends were trimmed by 5 bases and 3 bases, with 26 bases remaining between them.

In this sample, this clone turned up once. The V and J genes are TRBV19 and TRBJ2-3, with D tentatively TRBD2 (6 bases). CDR1 and CDR2 (germline): LNHDA, SQIVND (reference sequence). The CDR3 spans 17 residues. The V end lost 1 base, the J end lost 9 bases, and 23 bases lay between the germline ends. The CDR3 sequence is CASSIGGSGAFAGTQYF. CDR3 sequence (DNA): TGTGCCAGTAGTATAGGTGGTAGCGGAGCTTTTGCCGGGACGCAGTATTTT. The full variable domain, with the rest looked up from reference TRBV19 and TRBJ2-3, is DGGITQSPKYLFRKEGQNVTLSCEQNLNHDAMYWYRQDPGQGLRLIYYSQIVNDFQKGDIAEGYSVSREKKESFPLTVTSAQKNPTAFYLCASSIGGSGAFAGTQYFGPGTRLTVL.

V and J are TRBV10-2 and TRBJ2-5, with D perhaps matching TRBD1 (6 bases). Per the germline V gene, CDR1 is WSHSY and CDR2 is SAAADI. This CDR3 has 13 residues. V lost 4 bases and J 5 bases, leaving 11 bases between the germline ends. CDR3 DNA sequence: TGCGCCAGCAGTGGCATGAGGGGGGAGACCCAGTACTTC. This sequence encodes CASSGMRGETQYF.

J is TRBJ1-3 and V is TRBV20-1, with D possibly matching TRBD1 (6 bases). This CDR3 has 18 residues. V was trimmed by 3 bases and J by 5 bases, leaving 26 bases between them. CDR1 is DFQATT, CDR2 SNEGSKA, per germline (reference sequence). The CDR3 region has the DNA TGCAGTGCTAGTGGGCTTGTAGTTTGGGCAGGGGAACGAAACACCATATATTTT. This sequence encodes CSASGLVVWAGERNTIYF.

The rearrangement links TRBV19 to TRBJ1-5; tentatively, D is TRBD1 (6 bases). The CDR3 consists of 16 residues. Trimming took 2 bases from V and 2 from J, leaving 13 bases between them. Germline values: CDR1 LNHDA, CDR2 SQIVND (reference sequence). Here the CDR3 DNA reads TGTGCCAGTAGTATATGGGGGGCGAGACGCAATCAGCCCCAGCATTTT. Amino acid sequence: CASSIWGARRNQPQHF.

The rearrangement uses TRBV28 and TRBJ2-1, with D hard to call. Germline values: CDR1 MDHEN, CDR2 SYDVKM. Trimming took 6 bases from V and 5 from J, leaving 14 bases between them. The CDR3 is 14 residues long. The CDR3 DNA sequence: TGTGCCAGCAGCAAACAGAGAGCACACAATGAGCAGTTCTTC. Its protein is CASSKQRAHNEQFF.

The J gene is TRBJ1-6, the V gene TRBV19; 7 bases are shared with TRBD1. This CDR3 has 14 amino acids. CDR1 is LNHDA, CDR2 SQIVND, per germline (reference sequence). V shed 3 bases, J shed 5 bases, and the junction held 1 base outside the gene matches. This chain's CDR3 is CASSIQGDNSPLHF. The CDR3 nucleotides are TGTGCCAGTAGTATTCAGGGGGATAATTCACCCCTCCACTTT.

In its sample, this clone was seen once. V is TRBV2 and J is TRBJ2-1, with D possibly TRBD2 on 5 matching bases. Germline V gene lookup returns CDR1 SNHLY and CDR2 FYNNEI. Trimming took off 4 bases at V and 0 bases at J, with 13 bases between the two ends. The CDR3 sequence is 16 residues long. This chain's CDR3 is CASSVLGFSSYNEQFF. In DNA form, the CDR3 reads TGTGCCAGCAGTGTACTAGGCTTCAGCTCCTACAATGAGCAGTTCTTC.

This clone was seen just once. The rearrangement uses TRBV27 and TRBJ2-3; no clear D. This CDR3 spans 15 amino acids. The germline CDR1 and CDR2 sequences are MNHEY and SMNVEV (reference sequence). V was pared by 8 bases and J by 5 bases, with 20 bases between. The CDR3: CASSGRPSSGDTQYF. The CDR3 DNA reads as TGTGCCAGCTCAGGCAGACCCAGTTCGGGAGATACGCAGTATTTT.